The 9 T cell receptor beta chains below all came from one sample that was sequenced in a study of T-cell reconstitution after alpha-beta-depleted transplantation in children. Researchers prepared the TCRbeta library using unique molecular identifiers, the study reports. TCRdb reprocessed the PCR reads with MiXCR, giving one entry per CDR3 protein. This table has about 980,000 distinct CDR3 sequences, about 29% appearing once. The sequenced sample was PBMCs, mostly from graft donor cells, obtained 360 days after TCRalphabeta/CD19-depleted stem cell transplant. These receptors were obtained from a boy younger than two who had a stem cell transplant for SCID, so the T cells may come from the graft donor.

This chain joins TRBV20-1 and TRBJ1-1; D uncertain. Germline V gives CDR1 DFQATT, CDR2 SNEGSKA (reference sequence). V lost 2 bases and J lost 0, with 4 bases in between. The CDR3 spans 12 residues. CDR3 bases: TGCAGTGCTAGAACTATGAACACTGAAGCTTTCTTT. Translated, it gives CSARTMNTEAFF.

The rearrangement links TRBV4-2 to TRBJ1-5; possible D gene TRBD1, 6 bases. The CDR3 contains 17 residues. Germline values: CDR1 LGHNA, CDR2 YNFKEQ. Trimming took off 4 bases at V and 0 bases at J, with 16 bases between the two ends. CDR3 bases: TGTGCCAGCAGCCCCAGGGCCGGGACAAATAGCAATCAGCCCCAGCATTTT. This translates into CASSPRAGTNSNQPQHF.

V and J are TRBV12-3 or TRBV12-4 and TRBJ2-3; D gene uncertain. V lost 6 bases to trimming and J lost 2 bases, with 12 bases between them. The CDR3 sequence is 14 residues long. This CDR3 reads CASSPSQATDTQYF. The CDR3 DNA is TGTGCCAGCAGCCCCAGTCAGGCCACAGATACGCAGTATTTT.

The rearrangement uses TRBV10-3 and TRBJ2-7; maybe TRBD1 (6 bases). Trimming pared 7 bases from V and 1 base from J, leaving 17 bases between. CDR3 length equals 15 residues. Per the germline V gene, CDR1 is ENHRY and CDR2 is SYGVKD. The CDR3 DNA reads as TGTGCCATCACTCAGGGGCCGAGCTCATCCTACGAGCAGTACTTC. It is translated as CAITQGPSSSYEQYF.

The CDR3 DNA reads TGCAGTGCGAGGACAGGGGGAGACGAGCAGTACTTC. Its translation is CSARTGGDEQYF. The genes are TRBV20-1 and TRBJ2-7; TRBD1 agrees at 10 bases. Germline assignment: CDR1 DFQATT and CDR2 SNEGSKA (reference sequence). This CDR3 region has 12 residues. With V trimmed by 6 bases and J by 5 bases, 4 bases remained unmatched.

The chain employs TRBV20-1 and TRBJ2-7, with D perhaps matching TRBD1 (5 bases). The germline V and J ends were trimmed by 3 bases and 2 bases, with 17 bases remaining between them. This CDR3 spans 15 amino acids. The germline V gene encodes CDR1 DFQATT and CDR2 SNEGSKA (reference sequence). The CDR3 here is CSASFYGAATYEQYF. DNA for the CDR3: TGCAGTGCTAGTTTTTATGGGGCAGCTACCTACGAGCAGTACTTC.

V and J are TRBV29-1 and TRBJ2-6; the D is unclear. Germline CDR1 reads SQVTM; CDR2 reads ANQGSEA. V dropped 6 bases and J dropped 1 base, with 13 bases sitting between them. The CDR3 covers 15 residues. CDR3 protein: CSVAQASSGANVLTF. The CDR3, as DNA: TGCAGCGTCGCCCAGGCGTCTTCTGGGGCCAACGTCCTGACTTTC. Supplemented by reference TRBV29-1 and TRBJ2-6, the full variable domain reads SAVISQKPSRDICQRGTSLTIQCQVDSQVTMMFWYRQQPGQSLTLIATANQGSEATYESGFVIDKFPISRPNLTFSTLTVSNMSPEDSSIYLCSVAQASSGANVLTFGAGSRLTVL.

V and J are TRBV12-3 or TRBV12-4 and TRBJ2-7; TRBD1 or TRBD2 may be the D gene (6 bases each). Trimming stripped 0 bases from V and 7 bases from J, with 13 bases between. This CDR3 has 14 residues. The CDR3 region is CASSLAQTGREQYF. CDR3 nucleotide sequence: TGTGCCAGCAGTTTAGCTCAAACAGGGAGGGAGCAGTACTTC.

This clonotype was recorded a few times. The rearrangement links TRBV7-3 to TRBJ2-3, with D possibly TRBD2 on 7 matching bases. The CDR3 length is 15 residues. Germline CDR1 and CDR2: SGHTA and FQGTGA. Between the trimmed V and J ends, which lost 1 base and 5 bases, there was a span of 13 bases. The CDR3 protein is CASSLIGGPGDTQYF. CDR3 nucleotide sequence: TGTGCCAGCAGCTTAATCGGGGGGCCAGGAGATACGCAGTATTTT.